One and the same sample provided the 31 T cell receptor beta chains below, sequenced in a study of blood T cell repertoires in COVID-19. The data were produced by immunoSEQ multiplex PCR, yet TCRdb's version contains in-frame clones alone and is incomplete. The table records approximately 150,000 clones, 80% to 90% of them present only once. What was sequenced was peripheral blood. These receptors were collected from a man aged 70 or older with acute or convalescent COVID-19.

This chain links TRBV5-6 with TRBJ2-2; 10 bases agree with TRBD2. The germline V gene has CDR1 SGHDT and CDR2 YYEEEE. The CDR3 is made up of 17 amino acids. V shed 1 base, J shed 4 bases, and the junction held 7 bases outside the gene matches. The CDR3 loop is CASSLLASGSVTGELFF. CDR3 nucleotide sequence: TGTGCCAGCAGCTTGTTGGCTAGCGGGAGTGTCACCGGGGAGCTGTTTTTT.

The chain is built from TRBV9 and TRBJ2-2; TRBD2 matches 11 bases. The CDR3 runs to 14 residues. V trimming: 5 bases; J trimming: 7 bases; junction bases outside the gene matches: 4. Germline loops: CDR1 SGDLS, CDR2 YYNGEE. The CDR3 region is CASRTSGVIGELFF. The CDR3 nucleotides are TGTGCCAGCAGGACTAGCGGGGTCATCGGGGAGCTGTTTTTT.

V is TRBV14 and J is TRBJ2-3, with 7 bases identical to TRBD2. Germline-derived CDR1 and CDR2 are SGHDN and FVKESK. This CDR3 region has 11 residues. V lost 5 bases and J lost 13; bases outside the gene matches: 6. The chain's CDR3 is CASSKGTNKYF. The CDR3 DNA reads TGTGCCAGCAGCAAGGGGACTAACAAGTATTTT.

J is TRBJ1-1 and V is TRBV5-1; 7 nucleotides agree with TRBD1. There are 16 residues in the CDR3. After removal of 0 bases from V and 0 bases from J, the junction contained 5 bases not matched to a gene. Germline assignment: CDR1 SGHRS and CDR2 YFSETQ. The CDR3 is CASSLGTGFLNTEAFF. The CDR3 DNA follows: TGCGCCAGCAGCTTGGGGACAGGATTTTTGAACACTGAAGCTTTCTTT.

V is TRBV4-3 and J is TRBJ2-7; TRBD2 is a possible D gene (6 bases). Germline assignment: CDR1 LGHNA and CDR2 YSLEER. V lost 0 bases and J 2 bases, leaving 8 bases between the germline ends. The CDR3 contains 14 residues. The DNA for the CDR3 is TGCGCCAGCAGCCAAGAGGGCGGGACCTACGAGCAGTACTTC. Its translation: CASSQEGGTYEQYF.

The chain recombines TRBV27 with TRBJ2-3, with 11 positions matching TRBD2. This CDR3 is built from 15 residues. Germline V gene sequence: CDR1 MNHEY, CDR2 SMNVEV (reference sequence). The trim removed 8 bases at V and 5 bases at J, leaving 9 bases unmatched. The CDR3 DNA follows: TGTGCCAGCGGGAGACTAGCGGGAAATCTAGATACGCAGTATTTT. The encoded protein is CASGRLAGNLDTQYF.

The chain uses TRBV6-5 and TRBJ2-3; perhaps TRBD1 as D (6 bases). With 5 bases removed from V and 9 bases from J, the gap between germline ends came to 9 bases. This CDR3 comprises 11 residues. Germline-derived CDR1 and CDR2 are MNHEY and SVGAGI. The CDR3 is CASSQQGTQYF. The DNA of the CDR3 is TGTGCCAGCAGTCAACAGGGAACGCAGTATTTT.

The genes are TRBV6-6 and TRBJ2-7; 7 positions agree with TRBD2. Germline CDR1 and CDR2: MNHNY and SVGAGI (reference sequence). J gave up 7 bases and V 8 bases, and 2 bases lay outside the gene matches. This CDR3 comprises 10 residues. CDR3 nucleotides: TGTGCCAGCTGGGGGGGGGAGCAGTACTTC. Translation: CASWGGEQYF.

V usage is TRBV27 and J usage is TRBJ2-3; 10 bases match TRBD2. Trimming took 2 bases from V and 3 from J; bases not matched to a gene: 5. Germline CDR1 MNHEY, CDR2 SMNVEV (reference sequence). The CDR3 spans 16 residues. The chain's CDR3 is CASSLLAGVWTDTQYF. The CDR3 DNA is TGTGCCAGCAGTTTACTAGCGGGAGTTTGGACAGATACGCAGTATTTT.

The chain employs TRBV2 and TRBJ2-5, with TRBD2 matching over 11 bases. The CDR3 extends over 15 amino acids. Unmatched junction bases numbered 8, after V lost 6 bases and J lost 5 bases. Germline V gene data show CDR1 as SNHLY and CDR2 as FYNNEI. CDR3 in DNA: TGTGCCAGCAGCCTACTAGCGGGAGTCGGGGAGACCCAGTACTTC. This encodes CASSLLAGVGETQYF. The full variable domain, with the rest looked up from reference TRBV2 and TRBJ2-5, is EPEVTQTPSHQVTQMGQEVILRCVPISNHLYFYWYRQILGQKVEFLVSFYNNEISEKSEIFDDQFSVERPDGSNFTLKIRSTKLEDSAMYFCASSLLAGVGETQYFGPGTRLLVL.

The chain has TRBV7-2 and TRBJ2-7; D gene unclear. This CDR3 has 14 amino acids. The germline V and J ends were trimmed by 5 bases and 1 base, with 12 bases remaining between them. Looked up from germline, CDR1 is SGHTA and CDR2 is FQGNSA. CDR3 region: CASSRSVTSYEQYF. The CDR3 DNA reads as TGTGCCAGCAGCAGGTCAGTGACATCCTACGAGCAGTACTTC.

The chain has TRBV12-3 or TRBV12-4 and TRBJ2-5; no reliable D call. The V end lost 8 bases, the J end lost 5 bases, and 15 bases lay between the germline ends. The CDR3 has 13 residues. The CDR3 spells CASGVPARETQYF. CDR3 sequence (DNA): TGTGCCAGCGGTGTTCCAGCGCGGGAGACCCAGTACTTC.

The chain links TRBV24-1 to TRBJ2-1, with TRBD1 matching over 7 bases. Germline V gene sequence: CDR1 KGHDR, CDR2 SFDVKD. This CDR3 contains 13 residues. V gave up 7 bases and J gave up 10 bases; unmatched junction bases: 9. The CDR3 DNA follows: TGTGCCACCAGCAGGCAACAGGGGAGCGAGCAGTTCTTC. Residues: CATSRQQGSEQFF.

The chain carries TRBV3-1 (or the pseudogene TRBV3-2) and TRBJ2-1, with TRBD2 identical over 9 bases. The CDR3 runs to 14 residues. With V trimmed by 7 bases and J by 8 bases, 9 bases remained unmatched. Germline CDR1 LGHDT, CDR2 YNNKEL (reference sequence). CDR3: CASTLGLAHYEQFF. The CDR3 coding sequence is TGTGCCAGCACCCTGGGACTAGCCCATTATGAGCAGTTCTTC.

The chain uses TRBV24-1 and TRBJ2-1; 10 bases agree with TRBD2. V trimming: 4 bases; J trimming: 4 bases; junction bases outside the gene matches: 6. This CDR3 contains 16 residues. The V gene's germline CDR1 is KGHDR and CDR2 SFDVKD. CDR3: CATSDLSGGGYNEQFF. The CDR3 nucleotides are TGTGCCACCAGTGACCTAAGCGGGGGGGGTTACAATGAGCAGTTCTTC.

This clone was seen a few times. This chain links TRBV28 with TRBJ2-1; 11 bases are shared with TRBD2. The junction had 3 bases not matched to a gene; V was cut back by 4 bases and J by 4 bases. Germline CDR1 is MDHEN and CDR2 is SYDVKM. The CDR3 loop spans 15 amino acids. Here the CDR3 reads CASSSIAGGYNEQFF. The CDR3 bases are TGTGCCAGCAGTTCCATAGCGGGAGGGTACAATGAGCAGTTCTTC.

This chain connects TRBV5-1 to TRBJ2-1; 8 bases align to TRBD1. This CDR3 comprises 16 residues. Germline CDR1 and CDR2: SGHRS and YFSETQ. Germline trimming cut 1 base from V and 4 bases from J; bases unmatched to any gene: 7. The CDR3 DNA follows: TGCGCCAGCAGCTTGAATCCGGGACAGGATTACAATGAGCAGTTCTTC. This sequence encodes CASSLNPGQDYNEQFF.

The rearrangement uses TRBV7-9 and TRBJ2-3, with TRBD2 matching 12 bases. Germline-derived CDR1 and CDR2 are SEHNR and FQNEAQ (reference sequence). The CDR3 covers 16 residues. With 6 bases clipped from V and 3 bases from J, the junction kept 7 bases outside the gene matches. CDR3 region: CASSSPSGRATDTQYF. The CDR3, as DNA: TGTGCCAGCAGTTCTCCTAGCGGGAGGGCGACAGATACGCAGTATTTT.

This clone was seen a handful of times. This chain uses TRBV4-1 with TRBJ2-2; 8 positions agree with TRBD1. The V segment lost 4 bases and the J segment 3 bases; nucleotides outside the gene matches: 7. Per germline, CDR1 MGHRA and CDR2 YSYEKL. The CDR3 sequence is 16 residues long. CDR3 sequence (DNA): TGCGCCAGCAGCCTCTATGACAGGGGAGACACCGGGGAGCTGTTTTTT. It encodes CASSLYDRGDTGELFF.

This chain connects TRBV4-3 to TRBJ2-5, with a possible D match to TRBD1 (6 bases). The germline CDR1 and CDR2 sequences are LGHNA and YSLEER. Trimming left V 4 bases short and J 5 bases short, with 14 bases between. This CDR3 is 14 amino acids long. Written as DNA, the CDR3 is TGCGCCAGCAGCCGACAGGCCCCGGGGGAGACCCAGTACTTC. Its protein is CASSRQAPGETQYF.

The chain employs TRBV12-3 or TRBV12-4 and TRBJ1-2, with a weak D call TRBD1 (6 bases). The CDR3 is made up of 13 amino acids. Trimming stripped 5 bases from V and 0 bases from J, with 7 bases between. CDR3 loop: CASSRTANYGYTF. The CDR3 DNA sequence: TGTGCCAGCAGTCGGACAGCTAACTATGGCTACACCTTC.

The chain links TRBV11-2 to TRBJ2-1; no clear D. CDR3 length: 11 residues. Trimming removed 1 base from V and 10 bases from J, with 5 bases in between. CDR1 is SGHAT and CDR2 is FQNNGV in the germline V gene. Here the CDR3 reads CASSLALEQFF. The CDR3, as DNA: TGTGCCAGCAGCTTAGCCCTGGAGCAGTTCTTC.

The V and J genes are TRBV19 and TRBJ2-7; D is possibly TRBD1 (6 bases). The V and J ends lost 5 bases and 5 bases respectively, with 16 bases between them. CDR1 is LNHDA and CDR2 is SQIVND in the germline V gene (reference sequence). The CDR3 is 14 residues long. The CDR3 bases are TGTGCCAGTAGTCTTGGAACAGGGTTGGACGAGCAGTACTTC. Amino acid sequence: CASSLGTGLDEQYF.

The rearrangement joins TRBV5-8 to TRBJ1-5; D may be TRBD1 (5 bases). V shed 4 bases and J shed 4 bases, with 9 bases lying between them. The CDR3 loop spans 13 amino acids. The V gene's germline CDR1 is SGHTS and CDR2 YDEGEE. DNA for the CDR3: TGTGCCAGCAGCACCCAGGGAAATCAGCCCCAGCATTTT. Encoded protein: CASSTQGNQPQHF.

This clone is a singleton in its sample. V usage is TRBV12-3 or TRBV12-4 and J usage is TRBJ1-1; D possibly corresponds to TRBD1 (6 bases). The length of the CDR3 is 12 residues. Trimming took off 8 bases at V and 4 bases at J, with 11 bases between the two ends. Here the CDR3 DNA reads TGTGCCAGCCTCAGGGGCGGCACTGAAGCTTTCTTT. As protein: CASLRGGTEAFF.

This clone has just a few counts. This chain joins TRBV28 and TRBJ2-1; the match to TRBD2 covers 13 bases. Trimming at V came to 5 bases and at J to 9 bases, leaving 10 bases not matched to a gene. The germline CDR1 and CDR2 sequences are MDHEN and SYDVKM. The CDR3 is made up of 16 amino acids. CDR3 loop: CASSLQVLAGGSEQFF. As DNA, the CDR3 is TGTGCCAGCAGTCTGCAAGTACTAGCGGGAGGGTCTGAGCAGTTCTTC.

V is TRBV7-2 and J is TRBJ2-3; 10 bases line up with TRBD2. The V gene end was trimmed by 2 bases and the J gene end by 2 bases; junction bases not matched to a gene: 7. This CDR3 comprises 17 residues. CDR1 and CDR2 from the germline V gene are SGHTA and FQGNSA. In DNA, the CDR3 is TGTGCCAGCAGCTTATCCAGGACTAGCGGCTCCACAGATACGCAGTATTTT. Residues: CASSLSRTSGSTDTQYF.

The rearrangement joins TRBV18 to TRBJ2-7; 9 bases map to TRBD2. J lost 1 base, V lost 3 bases, and 1 base had no gene match. Germline CDR1 and CDR2: KGHSH and LQKENI. This CDR3 spans 14 amino acids. CDR3 sequence: CASSPGLASYEQYF. In nucleotides, the CDR3 is TGTGCCAGCTCACCGGGACTAGCTTCCTACGAGCAGTACTTC.

J is TRBJ1-2 and V is TRBV14; D unclear. The V gene lost 0 bases and the J gene lost 2 bases, with 10 bases spanning the gap. Germline CDR1 reads SGHDN; CDR2 reads FVKESK. CDR3 length: 15 amino acids. DNA of the CDR3: TGTGCCAGCAGCCAAGATCTTAGAGAAAACTATGGCTACACCTTC. Encoded protein: CASSQDLRENYGYTF.

This clone was seen once. V usage is TRBV28 and J usage is TRBJ2-2; no definite D call. In germline, CDR1 is MDHEN, CDR2 SYDVKM. The CDR3 extends over 15 amino acids. V was pared by 7 bases and J by 3 bases, with 15 bases between. Written as DNA, the CDR3 is TGTGCCAGCATACCCCAGCAGGCTTACACCGGGGAGCTGTTTTTT. Amino acids: CASIPQQAYTGELFF.

This clone has more than one count but fewer than ten. The V call is TRBV12-3 or TRBV12-4, the J call TRBJ1-2, with 9 bases that match TRBD1. This CDR3 is built from 12 residues. Germline trimming cut 6 bases from V and 7 bases from J; bases unmatched to any gene: 3. The CDR3: CASRGQGFGYTF. The CDR3 bases are TGTGCCAGCAGGGGACAGGGCTTTGGCTACACCTTC.